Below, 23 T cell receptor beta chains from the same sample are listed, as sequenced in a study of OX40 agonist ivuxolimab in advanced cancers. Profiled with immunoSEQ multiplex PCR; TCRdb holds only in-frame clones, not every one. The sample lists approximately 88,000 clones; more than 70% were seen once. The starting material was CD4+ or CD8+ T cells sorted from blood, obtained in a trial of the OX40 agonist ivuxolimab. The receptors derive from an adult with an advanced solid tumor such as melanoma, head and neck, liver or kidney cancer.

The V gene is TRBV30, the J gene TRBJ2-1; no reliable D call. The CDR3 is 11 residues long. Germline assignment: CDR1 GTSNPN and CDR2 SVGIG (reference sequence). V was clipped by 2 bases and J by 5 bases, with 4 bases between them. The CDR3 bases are TGTGCCTGGAGTCAGGACAATGAGCAGTTCTTC. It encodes CAWSQDNEQFF.

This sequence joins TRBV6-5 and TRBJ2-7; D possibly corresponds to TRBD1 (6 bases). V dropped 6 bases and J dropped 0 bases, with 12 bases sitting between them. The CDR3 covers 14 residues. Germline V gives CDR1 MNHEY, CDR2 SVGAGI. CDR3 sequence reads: CASRGTGSSYEQYF. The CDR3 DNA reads TGTGCCAGCAGGGGTACAGGGAGCTCCTACGAGCAGTACTTC.

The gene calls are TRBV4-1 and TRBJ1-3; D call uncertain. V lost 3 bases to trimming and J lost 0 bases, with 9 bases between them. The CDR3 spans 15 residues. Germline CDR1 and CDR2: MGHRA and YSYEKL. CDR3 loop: CASSQDFLSGNTIYF. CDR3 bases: TGCGCCAGCAGCCAGGACTTTCTCTCTGGAAACACCATATATTTT.

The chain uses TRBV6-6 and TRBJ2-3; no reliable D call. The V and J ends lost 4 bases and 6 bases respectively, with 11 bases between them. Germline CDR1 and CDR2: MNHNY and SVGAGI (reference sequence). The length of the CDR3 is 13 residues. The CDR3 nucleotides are TGTGCCAGCAGTTCACGGAACCGGGATACGCAGTATTTT. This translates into CASSSRNRDTQYF.

This chain's CDR3 is CASSLARLNTEAFF. DNA of the CDR3: TGTGCCAGCAGCTTAGCCAGGTTGAACACTGAAGCTTTCTTT. The chain is built from TRBV7-2 and TRBJ1-1; no definite D call. This CDR3 has 14 amino acids. The V gene's germline CDR1 is SGHTA and CDR2 FQGNSA. Between the trimmed V and J ends, which lost 0 bases and 0 bases, there was a span of 5 bases. The complete variable domain, with remaining parts taken from reference TRBV7-2 and TRBJ1-1, reads GAGVSQSPSNKVTEKGKDVELRCDPISGHTALYWYRQSLGQGLEFLIYFQGNSAPDKSGLPSDRFSAERTGGSVSTLTIQRTQQEDSAVYLCASSLARLNTEAFFGQGTRLTVV.

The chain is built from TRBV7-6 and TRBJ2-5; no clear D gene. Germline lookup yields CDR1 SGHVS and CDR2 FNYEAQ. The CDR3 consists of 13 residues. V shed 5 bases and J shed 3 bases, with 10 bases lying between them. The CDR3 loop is CASSPRLEETQYF. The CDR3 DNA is TGTGCCAGCAGCCCACGCCTGGAAGAGACCCAGTACTTC.

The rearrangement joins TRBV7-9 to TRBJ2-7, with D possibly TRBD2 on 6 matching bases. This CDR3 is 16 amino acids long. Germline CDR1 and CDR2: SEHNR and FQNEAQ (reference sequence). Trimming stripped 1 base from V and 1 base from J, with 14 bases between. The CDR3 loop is CASSLGARRESYEQYF. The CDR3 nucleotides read TGTGCCAGCAGCTTAGGGGCGCGGCGGGAATCCTACGAGCAGTACTTC.

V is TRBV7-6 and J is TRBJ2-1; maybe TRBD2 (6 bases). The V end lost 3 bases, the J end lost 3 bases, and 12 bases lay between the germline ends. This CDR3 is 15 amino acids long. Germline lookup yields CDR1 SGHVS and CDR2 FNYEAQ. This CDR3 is CASSFNSGGYNEQFF. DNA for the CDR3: TGTGCCAGCAGCTTTAATAGCGGAGGCTACAATGAGCAGTTCTTC. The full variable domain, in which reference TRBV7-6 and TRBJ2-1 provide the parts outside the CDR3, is GAGVSQSPRYKVTKRGQDVALRCDPISGHVSLYWYRQALGQGPEFLTYFNYEAQQDKSGLPNDRFSAERPEGSISTLTIQRTEQRDSAMYRCASSFNSGGYNEQFFGPGTRLTVL.

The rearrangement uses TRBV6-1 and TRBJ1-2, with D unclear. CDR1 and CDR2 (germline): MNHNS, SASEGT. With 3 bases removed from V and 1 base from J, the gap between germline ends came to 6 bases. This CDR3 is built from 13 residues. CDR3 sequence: CASSDELNYGYTF. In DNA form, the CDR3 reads TGTGCCAGCAGTGACGAGCTTAACTATGGCTACACCTTC.

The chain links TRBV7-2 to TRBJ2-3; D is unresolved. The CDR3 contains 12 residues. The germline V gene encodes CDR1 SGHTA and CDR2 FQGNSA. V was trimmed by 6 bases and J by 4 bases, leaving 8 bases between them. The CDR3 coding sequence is TGTGCCAGCAGTCAAGTCCCAGATACGCAGTATTTT. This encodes CASSQVPDTQYF.

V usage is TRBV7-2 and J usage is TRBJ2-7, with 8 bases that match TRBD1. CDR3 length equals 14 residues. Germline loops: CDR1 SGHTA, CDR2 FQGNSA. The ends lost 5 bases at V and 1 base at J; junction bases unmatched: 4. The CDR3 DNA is TGTGCCAGCAGCCGTGACAGGGGTTCCTACGAGCAGTACTTC. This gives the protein CASSRDRGSYEQYF.

The CDR3 nucleotides read TGTGCCAGCAGCTTAATTAGGAGCTCCTACAATGAGCAGTTCTTC. Encoded protein: CASSLIRSSYNEQFF. The chain combines TRBV7-9 with TRBJ2-1; D not resolved. Germline assignment: CDR1 SEHNR and CDR2 FQNEAQ (reference sequence). The CDR3 contains 15 residues. V was clipped by 2 bases and J by 0 bases, with 8 bases between them.

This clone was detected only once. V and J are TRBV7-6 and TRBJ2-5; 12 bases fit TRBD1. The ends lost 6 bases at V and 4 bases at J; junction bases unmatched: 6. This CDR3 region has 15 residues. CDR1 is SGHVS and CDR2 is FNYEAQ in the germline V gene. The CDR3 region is CASRAGTGGLETQYF. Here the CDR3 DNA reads TGTGCCAGCAGGGCCGGGACAGGGGGCTTAGAGACCCAGTACTTC. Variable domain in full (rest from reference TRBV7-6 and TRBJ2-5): GAGVSQSPRYKVTKRGQDVALRCDPISGHVSLYWYRQALGQGPEFLTYFNYEAQQDKSGLPNDRFSAERPEGSISTLTIQRTEQRDSAMYRCASRAGTGGLETQYFGPGTRLLVL.

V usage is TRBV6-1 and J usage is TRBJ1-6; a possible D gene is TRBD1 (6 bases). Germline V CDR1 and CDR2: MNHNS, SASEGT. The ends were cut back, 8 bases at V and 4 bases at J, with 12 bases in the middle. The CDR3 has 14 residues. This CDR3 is CASQTGLYNSPLHF. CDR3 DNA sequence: TGTGCCAGCCAGACAGGACTATATAATTCACCCCTCCACTTT.

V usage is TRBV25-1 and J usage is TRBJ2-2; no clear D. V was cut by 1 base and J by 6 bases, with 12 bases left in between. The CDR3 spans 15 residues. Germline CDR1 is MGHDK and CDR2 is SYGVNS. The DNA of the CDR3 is TGTGCCAGCAGTGAATCGTTGACTTTTGCCGGGGAGCTGTTTTTT. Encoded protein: CASSESLTFAGELFF.

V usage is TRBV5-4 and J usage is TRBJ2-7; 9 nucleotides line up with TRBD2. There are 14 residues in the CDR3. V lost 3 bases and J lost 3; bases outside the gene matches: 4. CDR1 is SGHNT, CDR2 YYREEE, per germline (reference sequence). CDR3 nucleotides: TGTGCCAGCAGCTATAGCGGGAGCGGCTACGAGCAGTACTTC. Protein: CASSYSGSGYEQYF.

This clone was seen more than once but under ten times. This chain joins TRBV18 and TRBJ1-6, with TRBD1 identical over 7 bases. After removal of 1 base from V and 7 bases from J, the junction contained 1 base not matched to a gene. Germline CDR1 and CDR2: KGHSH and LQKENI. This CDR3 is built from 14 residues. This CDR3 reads CASSPQGANSPLHF. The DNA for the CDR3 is TGTGCCAGCTCACCACAGGGGGCAAATTCACCCCTCCACTTT. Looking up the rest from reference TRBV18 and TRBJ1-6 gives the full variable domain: NAGVMQNPRHLVRRRGQEARLRCSPMKGHSHVYWYRQLPEEGLKFMVYLQKENIIDESGMPKERFSAEFPKEGPSILRIQQVVRGDSAAYFCASSPQGANSPLHFGNGTRLTVT.

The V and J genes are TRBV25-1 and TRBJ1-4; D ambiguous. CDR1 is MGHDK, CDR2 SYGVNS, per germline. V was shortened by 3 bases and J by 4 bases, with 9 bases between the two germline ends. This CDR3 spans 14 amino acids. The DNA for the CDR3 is TGTGCCAGCAGTGATTGGACTGTTAATGAAAAACTGTTTTTT. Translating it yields CASSDWTVNEKLFF.

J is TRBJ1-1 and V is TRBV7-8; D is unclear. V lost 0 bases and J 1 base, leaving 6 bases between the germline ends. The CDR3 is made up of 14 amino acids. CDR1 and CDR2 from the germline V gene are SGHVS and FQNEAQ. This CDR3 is CASSLAAENTEAFF. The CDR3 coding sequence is TGTGCCAGCAGCTTAGCGGCAGAGAACACTGAAGCTTTCTTT.

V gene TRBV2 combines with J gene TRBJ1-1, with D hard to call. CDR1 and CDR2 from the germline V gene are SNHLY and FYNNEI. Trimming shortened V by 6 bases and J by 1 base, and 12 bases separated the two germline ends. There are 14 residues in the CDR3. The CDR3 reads CASSIHGENTEAFF. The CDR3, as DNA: TGTGCCAGCAGCATCCACGGGGAGAACACTGAAGCTTTCTTT.

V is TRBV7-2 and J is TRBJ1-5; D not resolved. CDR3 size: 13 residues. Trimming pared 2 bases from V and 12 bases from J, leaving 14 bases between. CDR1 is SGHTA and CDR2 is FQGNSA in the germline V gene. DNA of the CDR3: TGTGCCAGCAGCTTAACGCAGGCATCAATCCAGCATTTT. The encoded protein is CASSLTQASIQHF.

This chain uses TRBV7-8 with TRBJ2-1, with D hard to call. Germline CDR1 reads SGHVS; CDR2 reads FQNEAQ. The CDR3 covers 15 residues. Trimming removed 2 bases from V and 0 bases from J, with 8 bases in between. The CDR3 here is CASSLRQASYNEQFF. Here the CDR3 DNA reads TGTGCCAGCAGCTTAAGGCAGGCCTCCTACAATGAGCAGTTCTTC.

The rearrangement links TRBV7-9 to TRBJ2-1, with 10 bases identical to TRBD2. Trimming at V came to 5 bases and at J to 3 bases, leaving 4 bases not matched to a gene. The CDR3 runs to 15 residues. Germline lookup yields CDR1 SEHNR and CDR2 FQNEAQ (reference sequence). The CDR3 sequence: CASSATSGIYNEQFF. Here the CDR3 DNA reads TGTGCCAGCAGCGCAACTAGCGGGATCTACAATGAGCAGTTCTTC. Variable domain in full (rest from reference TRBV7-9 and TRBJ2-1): DTGVSQNPRHKITKRGQNVTFRCDPISEHNRLYWYRQTLGQGPEFLTYFQNEAQLEKSRLLSDRFSAERPKGSFSTLEIQRTEQGDSAMYLCASSATSGIYNEQFFGPGTRLTVL.